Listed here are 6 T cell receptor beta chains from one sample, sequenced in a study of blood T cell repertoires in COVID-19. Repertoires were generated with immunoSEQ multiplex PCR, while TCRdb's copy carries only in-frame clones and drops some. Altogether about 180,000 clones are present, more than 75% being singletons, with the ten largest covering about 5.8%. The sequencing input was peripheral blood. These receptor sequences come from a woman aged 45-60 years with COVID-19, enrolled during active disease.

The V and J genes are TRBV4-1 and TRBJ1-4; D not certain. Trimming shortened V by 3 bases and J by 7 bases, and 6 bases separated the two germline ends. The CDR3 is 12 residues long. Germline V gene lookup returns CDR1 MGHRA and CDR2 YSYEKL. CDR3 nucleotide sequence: TGCGCCAGCAGCCACCGGGGTGAAAAACTGTTTTTT. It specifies CASSHRGEKLFF.

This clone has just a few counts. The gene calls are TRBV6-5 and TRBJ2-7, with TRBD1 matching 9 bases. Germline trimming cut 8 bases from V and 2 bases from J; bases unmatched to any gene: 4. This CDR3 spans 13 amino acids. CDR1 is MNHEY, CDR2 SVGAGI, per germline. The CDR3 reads CASLWTGAYEQYF. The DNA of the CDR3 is TGTGCCAGCCTCTGGACAGGGGCCTACGAGCAGTACTTC.

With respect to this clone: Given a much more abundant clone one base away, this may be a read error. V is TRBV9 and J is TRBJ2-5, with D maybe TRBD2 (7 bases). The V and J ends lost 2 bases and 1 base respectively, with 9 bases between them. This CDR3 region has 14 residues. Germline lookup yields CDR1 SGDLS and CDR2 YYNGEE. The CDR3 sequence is CASSVGGAQETQYF. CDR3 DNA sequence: TGTGCCAGCAGCGTGGGGGGGGCCCAAGAGACCCAGTACTTC. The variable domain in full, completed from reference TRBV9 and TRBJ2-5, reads DSGVTQTPKHLITATGQRVTLRCSPRSGDLSVYWYQQSLDQGLQFLIQYYNGEERAKGNILERFSAQQFPDLHSELNLSSLELGDSALYFCASSVGGAQETQYFGPGTRLLVL.

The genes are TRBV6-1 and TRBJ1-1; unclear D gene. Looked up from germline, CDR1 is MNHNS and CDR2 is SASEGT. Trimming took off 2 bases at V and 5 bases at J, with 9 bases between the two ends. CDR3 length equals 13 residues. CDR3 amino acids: CASSERGVTEAFF. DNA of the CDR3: TGTGCCAGCAGTGAACGGGGTGTGACTGAAGCTTTCTTT.

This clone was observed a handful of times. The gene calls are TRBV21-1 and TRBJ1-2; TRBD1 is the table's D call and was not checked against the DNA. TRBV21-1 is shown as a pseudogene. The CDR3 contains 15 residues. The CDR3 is CASTYRDRGPYGYTF. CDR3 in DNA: TGTGCCAGCACGTACCGGGACAGGGGGCCCTATGGCTACACCTTC.

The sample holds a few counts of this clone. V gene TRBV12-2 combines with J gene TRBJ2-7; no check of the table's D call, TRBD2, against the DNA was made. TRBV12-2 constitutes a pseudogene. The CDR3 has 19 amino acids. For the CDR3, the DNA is TGTGCAAGTCGCTTAACGACTAGCGGGGGGCCCAGGAGCTCCTACGAGCAGTACTTC. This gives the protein CASRLTTSGGPRSSYEQYF.